A single sample gave rise to the 11 T cell receptor beta chains below, sequenced in a study of STAT3 mutations in large granular lymphocyte leukemia. Study results and limitations: Every T-LGLL patient had at least one immunodominant TCRbeta clonotype.

No antigens are known for them. The repertoire was sequenced with immunoSEQ multiplex PCR; TCRdb's copy has only in-frame clones and lacks some. There are some 30,000 clones in the sample; about 86% occur only once, and about 12% lies in the top ten. What was sequenced was peripheral blood mononuclear cells. These receptors were collected from a man aged 55 to 70 with T-cell large granular lymphocyte leukemia. Some clones in this sample may be carry-over from other donors' samples.

The chain joins TRBV6-5 to TRBJ2-7, with 10 positions matching TRBD2. Per the germline V gene, CDR1 is MNHEY and CDR2 is SVGAGI. There are 15 residues in the CDR3. V was clipped by 4 bases and J by 1 base; unmatched bases: 4. CDR3 in amino acids: CASSFRTSGSYEQYF. DNA for the CDR3: TGTGCCAGCAGTTTCCGGACTAGCGGATCCTACGAGCAGTACTTC.

The chain is built from TRBV6-1 and TRBJ1-6; D perhaps matches TRBD1 (6 bases). In germline, CDR1 is MNHNS, CDR2 SASEGT. V dropped 1 base and J dropped 9 bases, with 7 bases sitting between them. The CDR3 is made up of 13 amino acids. This chain's CDR3 is CASSEEGGSPLHF. In DNA form, the CDR3 reads TGTGCCAGCAGTGAAGAGGGGGGTTCACCCCTCCACTTT.

V usage is TRBV7-9 and J usage is TRBJ1-4; 10 nucleotides agree with TRBD1. The trim removed 3 bases at V and 7 bases at J, leaving 5 bases unmatched. The CDR3 sequence is 15 residues long. Per the germline V gene, CDR1 is SEHNR and CDR2 is FQNEAQ (reference sequence). CDR3 in amino acids: CASSLRQGAGEKLFF. CDR3 coding DNA: TGTGCCAGCAGCTTGCGACAGGGGGCTGGTGAAAAACTGTTTTTT. Full variable domain (rest looked up from reference TRBV7-9 and TRBJ1-4): DTGVSQNPRHKITKRGQNVTFRCDPISEHNRLYWYRQTLGQGPEFLTYFQNEAQLEKSRLLSDRFSAERPKGSFSTLEIQRTEQGDSAMYLCASSLRQGAGEKLFFGSGTQLSVL.

This clone was seen only a few times. The CDR3 bases are TGTGCCAGCAGTGGAGGGGGGCTAAAAGAGACCCAGTACTTC. As protein: CASSGGGLKETQYF. The chain couples TRBV5-4 to TRBJ2-5; the D call may be TRBD1 or TRBD2 (6 bases each). Germline CDR1 is SGHNT and CDR2 is YYREEE (reference sequence). The CDR3 length is 14 residues. The V gene lost 5 bases and the J gene lost 3 bases, with 14 bases spanning the gap.

V is TRBV28 and J is TRBJ2-4; D might be TRBD1 (5 bases). Germline lookup yields CDR1 MDHEN and CDR2 SYDVKM. Trimming left V 7 bases short and J 0 bases short, with 19 bases between. This CDR3 has 17 residues. Written as DNA, the CDR3 is TGTGCCAGCACCACCGATCTTAGGACACTAGCCAAAAACATTCAGTACTTC. It codes for CASTTDLRTLAKNIQYF.

This clone was observed a handful of times. CDR3 amino acids: CASSNSGSYTGELFF. The CDR3 bases are TGCGCCAGCAGCAATAGCGGGAGTTACACCGGGGAGCTGTTTTTT. The rearrangement links TRBV5-1 to TRBJ2-2, with 9 bases matching TRBD2. CDR3 length: 15 amino acids. Germline V gene sequence: CDR1 SGHRS, CDR2 YFSETQ. V trimming: 4 bases; J trimming: 3 bases; junction bases outside the gene matches: 4.

The table lists this clone with a count of one. The chain carries TRBV18 and TRBJ2-5; D is unclear. Trimming shortened V by 2 bases and J by 5 bases, and 3 bases separated the two germline ends. CDR1 is KGHSH, CDR2 LQKENI, per germline. The CDR3 is 11 residues long. This CDR3 reads CASSPAETQYF. The CDR3 coding sequence is TGTGCCAGCTCACCAGCGGAGACCCAGTACTTC.

The chain joins TRBV28 to TRBJ2-3, with TRBD1 identical over 7 bases. The ends lost 7 bases at V and 0 bases at J; junction bases unmatched: 7. The CDR3 contains 15 residues. Germline assignment: CDR1 MDHEN and CDR2 SYDVKM. The chain's CDR3 is CASTTGVSSTDTQYF. In DNA, the CDR3 is TGTGCCAGCACCACAGGGGTTTCTAGCACAGATACGCAGTATTTT.

This chain uses TRBV6-5 with TRBJ2-7; D gene uncertain. Germline V gives CDR1 MNHEY, CDR2 SVGAGI. The CDR3 sequence is 11 residues long. The V end lost 5 bases, the J end lost 3 bases, and 5 bases lay between the germline ends. DNA of the CDR3: TGTGCCAGCAGTACACTCTACGAGCAGTACTTC. As protein: CASSTLYEQYF.

The rearrangement uses TRBV2 and TRBJ2-3; D not resolved. The CDR3 extends over 15 amino acids. V gave up 0 bases and J gave up 4 bases, with 11 bases separating them. Germline V lookup: CDR1 SNHLY, CDR2 FYNNEI. In DNA form, the CDR3 reads TGTGCCAGCAGTGAAGCGGCCTCCTGGGCAGATACGCAGTATTTT. Its translation is CASSEAASWADTQYF.

The rearrangement links TRBV28 to TRBJ2-3; possible D gene TRBD1, 5 bases. CDR1 and CDR2 (germline): MDHEN, SYDVKM. The CDR3 totals 16 residues. Trimming left V 3 bases short and J 4 bases short, with 17 bases between. CDR3 residues: CASSFQGPIGADTQYF. The CDR3 DNA sequence: TGTGCCAGCAGTTTCCAGGGTCCCATTGGGGCAGATACGCAGTATTTT.